These T cell receptor beta chains were read from a single sample in a study of cytomegalovirus exposure and HLA in healthy donors. Here immunoSEQ multiplex PCR was the method, and the copy in TCRdb shows in-frame clones only, minus some. The sample lists over 150,000 clones; roughly 70% were seen once. Sequencing was carried out using PBMCs. These receptors all stem from a woman under 30 in good health and CMV-seropositive. CDR3s include the opening cysteine and the closing phenylalanine or tryptophan. A D gene is named only where the DNA matches it firmly. Clone size is given for some rows only: seen once, a few or many times, or a class if the clone is expanded.

V gene: TRBV5-4
D gene: .
J gene: TRBJ1-3
clone size: .
CDR3 protein: CASSGGTESGNTIYF
CDR3 DNA: TGTGCCAGCAGCGGAGGGACCGAGTCTGGAAACACCATATATTTT

V gene: TRBV7-9
D gene: TRBD1
J gene: TRBJ2-5
clone size: .
CDR3 protein: CASLPGQDFLGETQYF
CDR3 DNA: TGTGCCAGCCTTCCGGGACAGGATTTCTTAGGGGAGACCCAGTACTTC

V gene: TRBV7-9
D gene: .
J gene: TRBJ1-3
clone size: .
CDR3 protein: CASSLDPGNTDF
CDR3 DNA: TGTGCCAGCAGCTTAGATCCCGGGAATACGGATTTT

V gene: TRBV7-9
D gene: .
J gene: TRBJ1-6
clone size: .
CDR3 protein: CASSSNTGIGSPLHF
CDR3 DNA: TGTGCCAGCAGCTCTAACACAGGGATCGGCTCACCCCTCCACTTT

V gene: TRBV19
D gene: .
J gene: TRBJ2-3
clone size: .
CDR3 protein: CASSPTGRGFSTDTQYF
CDR3 DNA: TGTGCCAGTAGTCCGACCGGCCGGGGGTTTAGCACAGATACGCAGTATTTT

V gene: TRBV7-2
D gene: .
J gene: TRBJ1-6
clone size: .
CDR3 protein: CASSFSRQIDLYSPLHF
CDR3 DNA: TGTGCCAGCAGCTTCTCTAGACAGATCGATTTATATTCACCCCTCCACTTT

V gene: TRBV5-4
D gene: .
J gene: TRBJ1-1
clone size: .
CDR3 protein: CASSLDSPTEAFF
CDR3 DNA: TGTGCCAGCAGCTTGGACAGCCCCACTGAAGCTTTCTTT

V gene: TRBV5-1
D gene: TRBD2
J gene: TRBJ2-2
clone size: once
CDR3 protein: CASSSGLVAPTGELFF
CDR3 DNA: TGCGCCAGCAGCTCGGGACTAGTGGCTCCGACCGGGGAGCTGTTTTTT

V gene: TRBV7-2
D gene: TRBD2
J gene: TRBJ2-1
clone size: .
CDR3 protein: CASSPGTSGGKFYNEQFF
CDR3 DNA: TGTGCCAGCAGCCCCGGGACTAGCGGGGGGAAGTTCTACAATGAGCAGTTCTTC

V gene: TRBV19
D gene: .
J gene: TRBJ1-5
clone size: .
CDR3 protein: CASSIGAGGNQPQHF
CDR3 DNA: TGTGCCAGTAGTATCGGGGCAGGGGGCAATCAGCCCCAGCATTTT

V gene: TRBV20-1
D gene: .
J gene: TRBJ1-2
clone size: .
CDR3 protein: CTPQDYGYTF
CDR3 DNA: TGCACTCCCCAGGACTATGGCTACACCTTC

V gene: TRBV6-6
D gene: .
J gene: TRBJ2-2
clone size: .
CDR3 protein: CASSYSSRGGELFF
CDR3 DNA: TGTGCCAGCAGTTACTCGAGTCGCGGAGGGGAGCTGTTTTTT

V gene: TRBV14
D gene: .
J gene: TRBJ2-7
clone size: once
CDR3 protein: CASSQAATYEQYF
CDR3 DNA: TGTGCCAGCAGCCAGGCGGCTACCTACGAGCAGTACTTC

V gene: TRBV4-3
D gene: .
J gene: TRBJ2-2
clone size: once
CDR3 protein: CASSLRPSGVLASNTGELFF
CDR3 DNA: TGCGCCAGCAGCCTTAGGCCGTCGGGCGTTCTAGCTTCTAACACCGGGGAGCTGTTTTTT

V gene: TRBV7-9
D gene: .
J gene: TRBJ2-5
clone size: few
CDR3 protein: CASSLSRVETQYF
CDR3 DNA: TGTGCCAGCAGCTTGAGCAGGGTAGAGACCCAGTACTTC

V gene: TRBV27
D gene: .
J gene: TRBJ1-2
clone size: .
CDR3 protein: CASAQAGYGYTF
CDR3 DNA: TGTGCCAGCGCTCAGGCGGGATATGGCTACACCTTC

V gene: TRBV6-4
D gene: .
J gene: TRBJ1-6
clone size: once
CDR3 protein: CASGSGTINMDNSPLHF
CDR3 DNA: TGTGCCAGCGGTTCCGGGACAATAAATATGGATAATTCACCCCTCCACTTT

V gene: TRBV2
D gene: .
J gene: TRBJ1-2
clone size: .
CDR3 protein: CASSLKGRPHGYTF
CDR3 DNA: TGTGCCAGCAGTCTCAAGGGGAGGCCCCATGGCTACACCTTC

V gene: TRBV28
D gene: TRBD1
J gene: TRBJ2-2
clone size: .
CDR3 protein: CASSLFRGTGDTGELFF
CDR3 DNA: TGTGCCAGCAGTTTATTTAGAGGGACAGGTGACACCGGGGAGCTGTTTTTT

V gene: TRBV7-9
D gene: .
J gene: TRBJ1-1
clone size: once
CDR3 protein: CASSLGVEGMNTEAFF
CDR3 DNA: TGTGCCAGCAGCTTAGGGGTAGAGGGAATGAACACTGAAGCTTTCTTT

V gene: TRBV10-3
D gene: .
J gene: TRBJ2-7
clone size: .
CDR3 protein: CAISDPGQAYEQYF
CDR3 DNA: TGTGCCATCAGTGATCCCGGACAAGCCTACGAGCAGTACTTC

V gene: TRBV7-6
D gene: TRBD2
J gene: TRBJ2-7
clone size: .
CDR3 protein: CASSSLAGVYEQYF
CDR3 DNA: TGTGCCAGCAGCTCACTAGCGGGGGTCTATGAGCAGTACTTC

V gene: TRBV2
D gene: .
J gene: TRBJ1-1
clone size: .
CDR3 protein: CASRVSENTEAFF
CDR3 DNA: TGTGCCAGCAGAGTATCAGAAAACACTGAAGCTTTCTTT

V gene: TRBV4-3
D gene: .
J gene: TRBJ2-5
clone size: .
CDR3 protein: CASSQEPTGEGTQYF
CDR3 DNA: TGCGCCAGCAGCCAAGAACCGACAGGGGAGGGGACCCAGTACTTC

V gene: TRBV6-6
D gene: .
J gene: TRBJ2-7
clone size: few
CDR3 protein: CASLGLTGHSYEQYF
CDR3 DNA: TGTGCCAGCCTGGGCCTTACGGGACACTCCTACGAGCAGTACTTC

V gene: TRBV28
D gene: TRBD2
J gene: TRBJ2-2
clone size: .
CDR3 protein: CASSPSGVGNTGELFF
CDR3 DNA: TGTGCCAGCAGTCCCAGCGGGGTGGGCAACACCGGGGAGCTGTTTTTT

V gene: TRBV5-1
D gene: .
J gene: TRBJ1-1
clone size: once
CDR3 protein: CASSLAPGMNTEAFF
CDR3 DNA: TGCGCCAGCAGCTTGGCGCCGGGGATGAACACTGAAGCTTTCTTT

V gene: TRBV6-1
D gene: TRBD1
J gene: TRBJ1-1
clone size: .
CDR3 protein: CASSDRTGTFF
CDR3 DNA: TGTGCCAGCAGTGACCGGACAGGGACTTTCTTT

V gene: TRBV7-9
D gene: .
J gene: TRBJ1-5
clone size: .
CDR3 protein: CASSLGASNQPQHF
CDR3 DNA: TGTGCCAGCAGCTTAGGCGCGAGCAATCAGCCCCAGCATTTT

V gene: TRBV6-1
D gene: TRBD1
J gene: TRBJ2-4
clone size: .
CDR3 protein: CASSPRTGAKNIQYF
CDR3 DNA: TGTGCCAGCAGTCCTCGGACAGGGGCTAAAAACATTCAGTACTTC

V gene: TRBV7-8
D gene: .
J gene: TRBJ1-1
clone size: few
CDR3 protein: CASSLAVTNTEAFF
CDR3 DNA: TGTGCCAGCAGCTTAGCGGTGACAAACACTGAAGCTTTCTTT

V gene: TRBV19
D gene: .
J gene: TRBJ1-1
clone size: .
CDR3 protein: CASSLQGQTTEAFF
CDR3 DNA: TGTGCCAGTAGCCTACAGGGCCAGACCACTGAAGCTTTCTTT

V gene: TRBV19
D gene: TRBD2
J gene: TRBJ2-5
clone size: .
CDR3 protein: CASSPGLAGSLQETQYF
CDR3 DNA: TGTGCCAGTAGTCCGGGACTAGCGGGTAGCCTCCAAGAGACCCAGTACTTC

V gene: TRBV7-2
D gene: .
J gene: TRBJ1-3
clone size: once
CDR3 protein: CASSLAYLSGNTIYF
CDR3 DNA: TGTGCCAGCAGCCTAGCATATCTGTCCGGAAACACCATATATTTT

V gene: TRBV5-1
D gene: TRBD1
J gene: TRBJ1-1
clone size: few
CDR3 protein: CASSLSPAGGMNTEAFF
CDR3 DNA: TGCGCCAGCAGCTTAAGTCCGGCAGGGGGAATGAACACTGAAGCTTTCTTT

V gene: TRBV28
D gene: .
J gene: TRBJ1-5
clone size: once
CDR3 protein: CASSHRTVSNQPQHF
CDR3 DNA: TGTGCCAGCAGCCATCGGACAGTTAGCAATCAGCCCCAGCATTTT

V gene: TRBV23-1
D gene: TRBD1
J gene: TRBJ2-3
clone size: .
CDR3 protein: CASSQTQGADTQYF
CDR3 DNA: TGCGCCAGCAGTCAGACTCAGGGGGCAGATACGCAGTATTTT

V gene: TRBV6-6
D gene: TRBD1
J gene: TRBJ1-5
clone size: .
CDR3 protein: CASTRTGENQPQHF
CDR3 DNA: TGTGCCAGCACCCGGACAGGGGAGAATCAGCCCCAGCATTTT

V gene: TRBV29-1
D gene: .
J gene: TRBJ2-1
clone size: .
CDR3 protein: CSAERRGHYNEQFF
CDR3 DNA: TGCAGCGCCGAACGGAGGGGGCACTACAATGAGCAGTTCTTC

V gene: TRBV6-1
D gene: TRBD2
J gene: TRBJ2-3
clone size: .
CDR3 protein: CASSGGGGTDTQYF
CDR3 DNA: TGTGCCAGCAGTGGCGGGGGAGGCACAGATACGCAGTATTTT